This T cell receptor beta chain came from a study of blood T cells in healthy people across ages. This clonotype was counted between two and nine times. Primed by a sample-barcoded 5' primer and a J-beta primer mix, a second PCR proceeded for about 7 to 12 cycles. TCRdb re-called the 5' RACE reads through MiXCR, storing one row per CDR3 protein. This table has around 710,000 distinct CDR3 sequences, 35% to 45% appearing once. The TCR originated in a woman aged 55-75 years in good health. Specimen: blood.

CDR3 loop: CSARDLLAGETQYF. CDR3 nucleotides: TGCAGTGCTAGAGATCTCCTAGCGGGGGAGACCCAGTACTTC. This sequence joins TRBV20-1 and TRBJ2-7; 9 bases are shared with TRBD2. The DNA matches TRBJ2-5 better at its end, which makes the J call doubtful. Germline V gene lookup returns CDR1 DFQATT and CDR2 SNEGSKA (reference sequence). The length of the CDR3 is 14 residues.